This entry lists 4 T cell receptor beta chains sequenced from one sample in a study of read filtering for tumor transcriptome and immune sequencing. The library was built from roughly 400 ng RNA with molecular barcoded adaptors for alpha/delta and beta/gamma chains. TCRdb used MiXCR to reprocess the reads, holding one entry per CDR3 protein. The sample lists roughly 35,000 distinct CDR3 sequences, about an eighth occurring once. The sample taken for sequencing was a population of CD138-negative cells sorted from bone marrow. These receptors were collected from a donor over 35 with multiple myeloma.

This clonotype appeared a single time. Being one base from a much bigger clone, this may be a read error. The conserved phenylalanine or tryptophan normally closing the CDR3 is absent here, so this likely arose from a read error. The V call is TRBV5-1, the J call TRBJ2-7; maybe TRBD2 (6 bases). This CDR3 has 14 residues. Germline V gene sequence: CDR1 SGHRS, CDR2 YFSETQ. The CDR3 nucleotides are TGCGCCAGCAACTTGGGTCCGGGAGCCTACGAGCAGTACCTC. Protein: CASNLGPGAYEQYL.

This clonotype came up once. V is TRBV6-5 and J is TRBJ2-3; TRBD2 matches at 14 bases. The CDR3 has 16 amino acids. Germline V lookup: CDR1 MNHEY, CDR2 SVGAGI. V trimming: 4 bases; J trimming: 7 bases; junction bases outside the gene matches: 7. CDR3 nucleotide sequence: TGTGCCAGCAGTTTCCAGGGACTAGCGGGAGCAAATACGCAGTATTTT. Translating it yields CASSFQGLAGANTQYF.

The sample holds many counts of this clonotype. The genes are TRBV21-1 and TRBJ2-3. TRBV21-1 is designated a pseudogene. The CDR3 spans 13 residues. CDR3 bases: TGTGCCAGCAGCAAAGGAAGTGCAGATACGCAGTATTTT. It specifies CASSKGSADTQYF.

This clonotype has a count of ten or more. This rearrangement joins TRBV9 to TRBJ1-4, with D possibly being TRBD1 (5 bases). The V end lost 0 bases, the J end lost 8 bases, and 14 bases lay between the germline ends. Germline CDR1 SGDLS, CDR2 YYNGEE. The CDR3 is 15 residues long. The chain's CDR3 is CASSVGAGSQEKLFF. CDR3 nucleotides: TGTGCCAGCAGCGTAGGGGCAGGGTCTCAAGAAAAACTGTTTTTT.